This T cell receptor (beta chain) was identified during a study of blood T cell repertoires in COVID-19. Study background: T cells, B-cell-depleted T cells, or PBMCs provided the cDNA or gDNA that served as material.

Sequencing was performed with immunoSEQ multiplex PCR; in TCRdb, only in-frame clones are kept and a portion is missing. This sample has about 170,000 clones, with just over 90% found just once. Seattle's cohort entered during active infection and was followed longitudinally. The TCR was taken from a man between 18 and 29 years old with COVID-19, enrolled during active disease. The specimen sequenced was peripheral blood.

CDR3 region: CASSPDRDYGYTF. CDR3 in DNA: TGTGCCAGCAGCCCCGACAGGGACTATGGCTACACCTTC. V is TRBV6-5 and J is TRBJ1-2, with 7 positions matching TRBD1. From germline, CDR1 is MNHEY and CDR2 SVGAGI. The CDR3 is 13 residues long. J lost 3 bases, V lost 6 bases, and 4 bases had no gene match.